These 32 T cell receptor beta chains originate from one sample sequenced in a study of T cell changes during pregnancy in multiple sclerosis. TCRdb keeps only in-frame clones here, not all; method: immunoSEQ multiplex PCR. The table lists tens of thousands of clones, over 80% of them singletons. The material sequenced was peripheral blood, taken in the first trimester of pregnancy. The receptors here all came from a female donor in good health, enrolled as a control in a pregnancy study.

V usage is TRBV30 and J usage is TRBJ2-7; tentatively, D is TRBD1 (5 bases). Deletions cut 4 bases from V and 3 bases from J, with 7 bases between. Germline CDR1 reads GTSNPN; CDR2 reads SVGIG (reference sequence). This CDR3 spans 11 amino acids. This chain's CDR3 is CAWKTDYEQYF. The CDR3 DNA is TGTGCCTGGAAGACAGACTACGAGCAGTACTTC.

This clone turned up a few times. The rearrangement joins TRBV4-2 to TRBJ2-1; 9 bases are a match to TRBD2. Trimming took 0 bases from V and 2 from J; bases not matched to a gene: 2. Looked up from germline, CDR1 is LGHNA and CDR2 is YNFKEQ. The length of the CDR3 is 16 residues. CDR3 sequence reads: CASSQDPSGTYNEQFF. The DNA for the CDR3 is TGTGCCAGCAGCCAAGATCCTAGCGGGACCTACAATGAGCAGTTCTTC.

The gene calls are TRBV6-5 and TRBJ1-1; D possibly corresponds to TRBD1 (6 bases). The length of the CDR3 is 15 residues. Germline V gene sequence: CDR1 MNHEY, CDR2 SVGAGI. Trimming removed 0 bases at V and 8 bases at J, with 16 bases between. CDR3 DNA: TGTGCCAGCAGTTACTCCCCGGCGGGGGCGATAGAAGCTTTCTTT. Its translation: CASSYSPAGAIEAFF.

This chain connects TRBV5-1 to TRBJ2-7; no reliable D call. CDR1 SGHRS and CDR2 YFSETQ come from the germline V gene. V was pared by 2 bases and J by 1 base, with 13 bases between. This CDR3 is built from 15 residues. The CDR3 DNA is TGCGCCAGCAGCTTATTAGACTTTTTTTCCTACGAGCAGTACTTC. It encodes CASSLLDFFSYEQYF.

The genes are TRBV12-5 and TRBJ1-3, with D unclear. Trimming removed 0 bases at V and 0 bases at J, with 9 bases between. This CDR3 region has 16 residues. The germline gives CDR1 LGHNT, CDR2 FRNRAP. The CDR3 region is CASGLVGTSSGNTIYF. The DNA for the CDR3 is TGTGCTAGTGGTTTGGTGGGCACGAGCTCTGGAAACACCATATATTTT.

The J gene is TRBJ1-4, the V gene TRBV19, with D possibly TRBD1 on 5 matching bases. This CDR3 is 16 amino acids long. With 5 bases removed from V and 2 bases from J, the gap between germline ends came to 15 bases. Germline V CDR1 and CDR2: LNHDA, SQIVND (reference sequence). CDR3 region: CASSRQGSVTNEKLFF. CDR3 nucleotides: TGTGCCAGTAGTCGGCAGGGAAGCGTCACTAATGAAAAACTGTTTTTT.

The chain employs TRBV30 and TRBJ1-6; 8 bases align to TRBD1. Unmatched junction bases numbered 7, after V lost 3 bases and J lost 6 bases. Germline V gives CDR1 GTSNPN, CDR2 SVGIG (reference sequence). CDR3 length: 15 amino acids. The CDR3 loop reads CAWSAPGQVNSPLHF. The CDR3 nucleotides read TGTGCCTGGAGCGCGCCGGGACAGGTTAATTCACCCCTCCACTTT.

The rearrangement uses TRBV15 and TRBJ1-5, with TRBD1 identical over 8 bases. The CDR3 covers 15 residues. CDR1 LNHNV and CDR2 YYDKDF come from the germline V gene (reference sequence). Unmatched junction bases numbered 0, after V lost 0 bases and J lost 2 bases. The CDR3 DNA sequence: TGTGCCACCAGCAGAGAGGGACAGGGCAATCAGCCCCAGCATTTT. This encodes CATSREGQGNQPQHF.

Here the CDR3 reads CASSSKTGSYEQYF. The CDR3, as DNA: TGTGCCAGCAGCTCTAAGACAGGCTCCTACGAGCAGTACTTC. The gene calls are TRBV5-4 and TRBJ2-7; D is perhaps TRBD1 (6 bases). The CDR3 consists of 14 residues. Per germline, CDR1 SGHNT and CDR2 YYREEE (reference sequence). V was clipped by 3 bases and J by 0 bases, with 10 bases between them.

The rearrangement joins TRBV6-1 to TRBJ2-6; 7 bases fit TRBD1. With 3 bases clipped from V and 1 base from J, the junction kept 0 bases outside the gene matches. The CDR3 loop spans 15 amino acids. The germline gives CDR1 MNHNS, CDR2 SASEGT. In DNA, the CDR3 is TGTGCCAGCAGTGACAGGGGGTCTGGGGCCAACGTCCTGACTTTC. Translated, it gives CASSDRGSGANVLTF.

The rearrangement uses TRBV4-2 and TRBJ2-1, with 10 bases matching TRBD2. V lost 3 bases, J lost 4 bases, and 9 bases stayed unmatched. CDR3 size: 17 residues. CDR1 LGHNA and CDR2 YNFKEQ come from the germline V gene. CDR3 amino acids: CASSHPTSGASYNEQFF. CDR3 in DNA: TGTGCCAGCAGCCACCCCACTAGCGGGGCCTCATACAATGAGCAGTTCTTC.

The rearrangement uses TRBV27 and TRBJ2-3, with 7 bases that match TRBD2. V gave up 5 bases and J gave up 0 bases; unmatched junction bases: 14. This CDR3 has 18 residues. Germline V lookup: CDR1 MNHEY, CDR2 SMNVEV (reference sequence). The CDR3 reads CASSRRASGPKSTDTQYF. In nucleotides, the CDR3 is TGTGCCAGCAGTCGGAGGGCTAGCGGCCCAAAGAGCACAGATACGCAGTATTTT.

This chain's CDR3 is CASSPLSSGDNEKLFF. For the CDR3, the DNA is TGTGCCAGCAGTCCGCTCTCGTCGGGGGACAATGAAAAACTGTTTTTT. The chain recombines TRBV27 with TRBJ1-4; tentative D call: TRBD1 (5 bases). V was trimmed by 5 bases and J by 5 bases, leaving 18 bases between them. Looked up from germline, CDR1 is MNHEY and CDR2 is SMNVEV (reference sequence). This CDR3 has 16 residues.

J is TRBJ2-7 and V is TRBV7-9, with 7 bases fitting TRBD2. The germline V gene encodes CDR1 SEHNR and CDR2 FQNEAQ (reference sequence). The CDR3 covers 15 residues. V was clipped by 5 bases and J by 5 bases; unmatched bases: 12. CDR3 residues: CASSPGEGGVDEQYF. For the CDR3, the DNA is TGTGCCAGCAGCCCTGGGGAGGGAGGAGTCGACGAGCAGTACTTC.

The CDR3 DNA is TGTGCCAGCAGTGAAGCGCTTGGACAGGGAGGCAATGAGCAGTTCTTC. This translates into CASSEALGQGGNEQFF. The gene calls are TRBV6-1 and TRBJ2-1; 8 positions match TRBD1. CDR3 length equals 16 residues. From germline, CDR1 is MNHNS and CDR2 SASEGT. Trimming at V came to 0 bases and at J to 6 bases, leaving 7 bases not matched to a gene.

The chain combines TRBV5-1 with TRBJ2-3; D is undetermined. Trimming shortened V by 0 bases and J by 2 bases, and 10 bases separated the two germline ends. CDR1 is SGHRS and CDR2 is YFSETQ in the germline V gene. CDR3 length equals 15 residues. CDR3 residues: CASSLERQATDTQYF. In nucleotides, the CDR3 is TGCGCCAGCAGCTTGGAGCGCCAAGCCACAGATACGCAGTATTTT.

The chain couples TRBV18 to TRBJ1-5; 8 nucleotides align to TRBD1. There are 15 residues in the CDR3. The junction had 4 bases not matched to a gene; V was cut back by 0 bases and J by 6 bases. Germline CDR1 and CDR2: KGHSH and LQKENI. The CDR3: CASSPPTGDGQPQHF. CDR3 nucleotide sequence: TGTGCCAGCTCACCACCGACAGGGGACGGTCAGCCCCAGCATTTT.

The chain employs TRBV9 and TRBJ1-1; unclear D gene. V dropped 6 bases and J dropped 0 bases, with 21 bases sitting between them. Germline CDR1 reads SGDLS; CDR2 reads YYNGEE. The CDR3 covers 17 residues. In DNA form, the CDR3 reads TGTGCCAGCACCCCAGGTGGCAGCTATTTAATGAACACTGAAGCTTTCTTT. This sequence encodes CASTPGGSYLMNTEAFF.

The chain links TRBV29-1 to TRBJ2-5, with 7 bases aligning to TRBD1. This CDR3 spans 14 amino acids. With 1 base clipped from V and 5 bases from J, the junction kept 7 bases outside the gene matches. Germline-derived CDR1 and CDR2 are SQVTM and ANQGSEA. The DNA of the CDR3 is TGCAGCGTTGAAGGAGGGACAGTCCGGGAGACCCAGTACTTC. Protein: CSVEGGTVRETQYF.

The chain has TRBV18 and TRBJ1-2; TRBD1 matches at 10 bases. Germline lookup yields CDR1 KGHSH and CDR2 LQKENI. This CDR3 has 15 amino acids. V was pared by 6 bases and J by 2 bases, with 6 bases of the junction left unmatched. The CDR3 sequence: CASSARTGGNYGYTF. The CDR3 nucleotides read TGTGCCAGCTCGGCCCGGACAGGGGGAAACTATGGCTACACCTTC. The full variable domain, completed using reference TRBV18 and TRBJ1-2, is NAGVMQNPRHLVRRRGQEARLRCSPMKGHSHVYWYRQLPEEGLKFMVYLQKENIIDESGMPKERFSAEFPKEGPSILRIQQVVRGDSAAYFCASSARTGGNYGYTFGSGTRLTVV.

The chain combines TRBV9 with TRBJ1-1; D is undetermined. V lost 0 bases to trimming and J lost 1 base, with 13 bases between them. Germline values: CDR1 SGDLS, CDR2 YYNGEE. The CDR3 length is 16 residues. CDR3 sequence reads: CASSVGPSRRNTEAFF. The CDR3 region has the DNA TGTGCCAGCAGCGTAGGCCCGAGCCGTCGGAACACTGAAGCTTTCTTT.

This clone occurred once. The genes are TRBV10-1 and TRBJ2-5; maybe TRBD1 (6 bases). From germline, CDR1 is WNHNN and CDR2 SYGVQD (reference sequence). The CDR3 runs 14 residues. V was clipped by 3 bases and J by 1 base, with 9 bases between them. Here the CDR3 DNA reads TGCGCCAGCAGTGACAGGGGCCCCCAAGAGACCCAGTACTTC. It codes for CASSDRGPQETQYF.

The chain couples TRBV7-8 to TRBJ2-2; D may be TRBD1 (5 bases). CDR1 and CDR2 from the germline V gene are SGHVS and FQNEAQ. CDR3 length equals 14 residues. Trimming removed 2 bases from V and 5 bases from J, with 9 bases in between. CDR3 in amino acids: CASSLSSGTGELFF. The CDR3 region has the DNA TGTGCCAGCAGCTTATCTTCAGGGACCGGGGAGCTGTTTTTT.

The chain links TRBV6-5 to TRBJ1-2; no clear D. CDR1 is MNHEY and CDR2 is SVGAGI in the germline V gene. V shed 10 bases and J shed 6 bases, with 9 bases lying between them. The CDR3 has 10 amino acids. The CDR3 loop reads CATGENGYTF. CDR3 in DNA: TGTGCCACCGGGGAAAATGGCTACACCTTC.

The genes are TRBV18 and TRBJ2-7; D not certain. Between the trimmed V and J ends, which lost 3 bases and 2 bases, there was a span of 11 bases. Germline V gene lookup returns CDR1 KGHSH and CDR2 LQKENI. This CDR3 is built from 14 residues. The CDR3 bases are TGTGCCAGCTCACCCGGCCCAGCGCCCTACGAGCAGTACTTC. This sequence encodes CASSPGPAPYEQYF.

CDR3: CASSSNTGELFF. The CDR3 bases are TGTGCCAGCAGCTCTAACACCGGGGAGCTGTTTTTT. The V gene is TRBV7-8, the J gene TRBJ2-2; no clear D. This CDR3 comprises 12 residues. Trimming left V 4 bases short and J 2 bases short, with 2 bases between. Germline V gene sequence: CDR1 SGHVS, CDR2 FQNEAQ.

This rearrangement joins TRBV28 to TRBJ2-5, with D perhaps TRBD2 (5 bases). This CDR3 has 15 amino acids. Between the trimmed V and J ends, which lost 6 bases and 5 bases, there was a span of 19 bases. Germline V gene sequence: CDR1 MDHEN, CDR2 SYDVKM. CDR3 sequence reads: CASSPNGLLGETQYF. In nucleotides, the CDR3 is TGTGCCAGCAGCCCTAATGGACTTCTCGGGGAGACCCAGTACTTC.

The chain is built from TRBV7-2 and TRBJ1-5; 11 bases are a match to TRBD1. The V gene end was trimmed by 5 bases and the J gene end by 4 bases; junction bases not matched to a gene: 4. The CDR3 extends over 15 amino acids. Germline V lookup: CDR1 SGHTA, CDR2 FQGNSA. The CDR3 sequence: CASSPGQGANQPQHF. Here the CDR3 DNA reads TGTGCCAGCAGCCCAGGACAGGGGGCGAATCAGCCCCAGCATTTT.

This rearrangement joins TRBV10-3 to TRBJ1-6; D possibly corresponds to TRBD1 (6 bases). CDR1 is ENHRY and CDR2 is SYGVKD in the germline V gene. With 10 bases removed from V and 14 bases from J, the gap between germline ends came to 24 bases. This CDR3 is 14 amino acids long. CDR3 protein: CATTNGTPKDTLHF. For the CDR3, the DNA is TGTGCCACGACGAACGGGACACCTAAAGACACCCTCCACTTT.

The chain is built from TRBV6-5 and TRBJ2-5; 8 bases fit TRBD1. The CDR3 is 12 amino acids. V trimming: 6 bases; J trimming: 5 bases; junction bases outside the gene matches: 2. CDR1 and CDR2 (germline): MNHEY, SVGAGI. The CDR3 loop reads CASSRDRETQYF. CDR3 DNA: TGTGCCAGCAGCAGGGACAGGGAGACCCAGTACTTC.

The CDR3 loop is CASSFLQGNEQFF. CDR3 bases: TGCGCCAGCAGCTTCCTACAGGGGAATGAGCAGTTCTTC. V is TRBV5-1 and J is TRBJ2-1; 7 positions agree with TRBD1. The germline gives CDR1 SGHRS, CDR2 YFSETQ. The ends lost 2 bases at V and 7 bases at J; junction bases unmatched: 3. The CDR3 length is 13 residues. Based on the CDR3 plus reference TRBV5-1 and TRBJ2-1, the full variable domain is KAGVTQTPRYLIKTRGQQVTLSCSPISGHRSVSWYQQTPGQGLQFLFEYFSETQRNKGNFPGRFSGRQFSNSRSEMNVSTLELGDSALYLCASSFLQGNEQFFGPGTRLTVL.

The genes are TRBV5-4 and TRBJ1-1, with D hard to call. This CDR3 is built from 14 residues. Between the trimmed V and J ends, which lost 3 bases and 6 bases, there was a span of 15 bases. Germline values: CDR1 SGHNT, CDR2 YYREEE (reference sequence). Here the CDR3 DNA reads TGTGCCAGCAGCTCGGAAGTGCGGGTCTCTGAAGCTTTCTTT. Its translation is CASSSEVRVSEAFF.